The 3 T cell receptor beta chains in this list originate from one sample, sequenced in a study of T cell changes during pregnancy in multiple sclerosis. TCRdb's copy holds only in-frame clones and misses some; the assay was immunoSEQ multiplex PCR. The sample yields fewer than 140,000 clones, under 95% seen once. Sequenced here: peripheral blood, sampled after pregnancy. The receptors derive from a female donor with multiple sclerosis, enrolled in a pregnancy study.

The genes are TRBV7-3 and TRBJ2-7; 9 bases fit TRBD2. The CDR3 covers 14 residues. The V segment lost 1 base and the J segment 7 bases; nucleotides outside the gene matches: 5. Germline V gene lookup returns CDR1 SGHTA and CDR2 FQGTGA. In DNA, the CDR3 is TGTGCCAGCAGCTTAAGTGTTGCGGGGGGGGAGCAGTACTTC. Amino acids: CASSLSVAGGEQYF.

V is TRBV5-5 and J is TRBJ2-5, with unresolved D. The CDR3 consists of 15 residues. The V end was cut by 4 bases, the J end by 2 bases, with 15 bases between. The germline gives CDR1 SGHKS, CDR2 YYEKEE (reference sequence). The CDR3 spells CASSILGWNQETQYF. DNA for the CDR3: TGTGCCAGCAGCATCCTGGGCTGGAATCAAGAGACCCAGTACTTC.

The chain carries TRBV30 and TRBJ1-5; D unclear. Per germline, CDR1 GTSNPN and CDR2 SVGIG (reference sequence). The CDR3 length is 15 residues. Trimming pared 0 bases from V and 3 bases from J, leaving 12 bases between. The CDR3 sequence is CAWSVRGLNNQPQHF. The CDR3 DNA is TGTGCCTGGAGTGTTCGTGGGCTAAACAATCAGCCCCAGCATTTT.